Described below is a single TCR beta chain sequence and its context. Profiling relied on immunoSEQ multiplex PCR, and the TCRdb table lists in-frame clones only, not all of them. Of about 63,000 clones listed, approximately 80% are singletons. The germline CDR1 and CDR2 sequences are SGHRS and YFSETQ. This CDR3 is built from 16 residues. Trimming removed 4 bases from V and 4 bases from J, with 17 bases in between. The source of the sample is a study of blood T cell repertoires in COVID-19. On the study more broadly: PBMCs, B-cell-depleted T cells, or T cells were the source of the cDNA or gDNA that made up the material.

This TCR derives from a woman older than 75 with acute or convalescent COVID-19. The chain combines TRBV5-1 with TRBJ2-2; possible D gene TRBD1, 6 bases. The sequenced sample consisted of peripheral blood. The DNA for the CDR3 is TGCGCCAGCAGCCCCCGGACAGACGGAAGCACCGGGGAGCTGTTTTTT. Its protein is CASSPRTDGSTGELFF.